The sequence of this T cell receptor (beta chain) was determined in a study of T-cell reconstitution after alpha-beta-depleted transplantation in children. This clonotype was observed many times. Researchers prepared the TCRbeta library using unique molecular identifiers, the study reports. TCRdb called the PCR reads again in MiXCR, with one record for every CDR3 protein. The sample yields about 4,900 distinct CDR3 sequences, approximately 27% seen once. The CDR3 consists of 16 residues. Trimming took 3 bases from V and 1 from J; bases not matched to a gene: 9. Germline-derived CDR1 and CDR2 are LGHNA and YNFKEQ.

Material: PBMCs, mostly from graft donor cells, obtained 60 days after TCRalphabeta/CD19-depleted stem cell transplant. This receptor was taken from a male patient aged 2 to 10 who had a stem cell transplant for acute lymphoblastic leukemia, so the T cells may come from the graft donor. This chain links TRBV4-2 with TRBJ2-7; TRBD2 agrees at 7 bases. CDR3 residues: CASSHGLAEKSYEQYF. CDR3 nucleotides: TGTGCCAGCAGCCATGGCCTAGCGGAAAAATCCTACGAGCAGTACTTC.